This is a list of T cell receptor beta chains from one sample in a study of T cell changes during pregnancy in multiple sclerosis. The data were produced by immunoSEQ multiplex PCR, yet TCRdb's version contains in-frame clones alone and is incomplete. The table shows around 47,000 clones, with around 93% occurring only once. The sequencing used CD8+ T cells from peripheral blood mononuclear cells, collected in the first trimester of pregnancy. These receptors originate from a female donor with multiple sclerosis, enrolled in a pregnancy study. The CDR3 runs from the conserved cysteine through the conserved F or W. The D gene is left open where the match is weak. Size tells how often a clone was seen (once, few, many) or the class of an expanded clone, and some rows leave it out.

>-|TRBJ1-1|-|TRBV7-6
TGTGCCAGCAGCCCAGCGTCGGGAATGAACACTGAAGCTTTCTTT
CASSPASGMNTEAFF
>once|TRBJ1-5|-|TRBV5-5
TGTGCCAGCAGCTTATATTCTCTAGATCAGCCCCAGCATTTT
CASSLYSLDQPQHF
>-|TRBJ2-1|TRBD2|TRBV15
TGTGCCACCAGCAGGGGACTAGCTTCCTACAATGAGCAGTTCTTC
CATSRGLASYNEQFF
>once|TRBJ2-7|-|TRBV29-1
TGCAGCGTTGAAGTCCGGGACACCCTTTACGAGCAGTACTTC
CSVEVRDTLYEQYF
>-|TRBJ2-5|TRBD2|TRBV9
TGTGCCAGCAGCGTCCTTCCCGTCGGACTAGCGGGACCCTACCAAGAGACCCAGTACTTC
CASSVLPVGLAGPYQETQYF
>-|TRBJ2-1|-|TRBV29-1
TGCAGCGTTGAACTCCCTAGGGAGCAGTTCTTC
CSVELPREQFF
>-|TRBJ1-3|-|TRBV27
TGTGCCAGCAGTTTAATAGGGGGCTCTGGAAACACCATATATTTT
CASSLIGGSGNTIYF
>-|TRBJ2-1|TRBD2|TRBV7-2
TGTGCCAGCAGGACTAGCGGGTCGAATGAGCAGTTCTTC
CASRTSGSNEQFF
>-|TRBJ2-6|-|TRBV4-1
TGCGCCAGCAGCCTACAGGGTGGCCTCTCTGGGGCCAACGTCCTGACTTTC
CASSLQGGLSGANVLTF
>once|TRBJ1-5|-|TRBV27
TGTGCCAGCAGTTTTGGGGCAAGGGGTCAGCCCCAGCATTTT
CASSFGARGQPQHF
>-|TRBJ1-1|-|TRBV13
TGTGCCAGCAGCTACACCTCCGGGAGCAGGATGAACACTGAAGCTTTCTTT
CASSYTSGSRMNTEAFF
>-|TRBJ2-1|-|TRBV7-2
TGTGCCAGCAGCACCGAGCAAAGCTCCTACAATGAGCAGTTCTTC
CASSTEQSSYNEQFF
>once|TRBJ2-3|-|TRBV5-6
TGTGCCAGCAGCTGGGGAGCCAGTCTGAGACCAGATACGCAGTATTTT
CASSWGASLRPDTQYF
>-|TRBJ2-3|TRBD2|TRBV4-1
TGCGCCAGCAGCCCCCTAGCGGGAGGGGCCAAAGATACGCAGTATTTT
CASSPLAGGAKDTQYF
>-|TRBJ1-2|-|TRBV19
TGTGCCACCGACCTCGACGGGGGGGCCTATGGCTACACCTTC
CATDLDGGAYGYTF
>-|TRBJ1-1|-|TRBV5-1
TGCGCCAGCAGCTTCGGAGGGGAAGCTTTCTTT
CASSFGGEAFF
>once|TRBJ1-3|-|TRBV2
TGTGCCAGCAGTGAAGGATCAGGGGCTGGAAACACCATATATTTT
CASSEGSGAGNTIYF
>-|TRBJ2-2|-|TRBV13
TGTGCCAGCAGCTTACGGGTGGGGGAGCTGTTTTTT
CASSLRVGELFF
>-|TRBJ2-3|-|TRBV19
TGTGCCAGTAGTCTTTGGGCGACAGATACGCAGTATTTT
CASSLWATDTQYF
>-|TRBJ2-7|-|TRBV4-1
TGCGCCAGCAGCCAACACACAGGGCCTACCTACGAGCAGTACTTC
CASSQHTGPTYEQYF
>-|TRBJ2-7|-|TRBV10-2
TGCGCCAGCAGCCTCGGGTCCCTTAGCTCCTACGAGCAGTACTTC
CASSLGSLSSYEQYF
>-|TRBJ2-1|TRBD2|TRBV7-3
TGTGCCAGCAGCTCCACGGAAGGGAGGGATGAGCAGTTCTTC
CASSSTEGRDEQFF
>-|TRBJ1-5|TRBD1|TRBV6-1
TGTGCCAGCAGTGGAGGGGGCGTCAGCCAGCCCCAGCATTTT
CASSGGGVSQPQHF
>many|TRBJ1-1|TRBD1|TRBV29-1
TGCAGCGGCAGGGGACAGTCAAGCACTGAAGCTTTCTTT
CSGRGQSSTEAFF
>-|TRBJ2-5|TRBD2|TRBV14
TGTGCCAGCAGCCAAGATATATCTAGCGGGATCATAGAGACCCAGTACTTC
CASSQDISSGIIETQYF
>-|TRBJ1-5|-|TRBV6-5
TGTGCCAGCAGTTTACAGGGTGGAGTAAATCAGCCCCAGCATTTT
CASSLQGGVNQPQHF
>-|TRBJ2-1|-|TRBV7-9
TGTGCCAGCAGCTTAGTGCTGGGGGGCTCCTACAATGAGCAGTTCTTC
CASSLVLGGSYNEQFF
>-|TRBJ1-3|TRBD1|TRBV28
TGTGCCACCCGGGGACAGACGACCTCTGGAAACACCATATATTTT
CATRGQTTSGNTIYF
>-|TRBJ1-3|-|TRBV11-2
TGTGCCAGCAGCCCAACACGGGGGGAATCTGGAAACACCATATATTTT
CASSPTRGESGNTIYF
>-|TRBJ2-7|-|TRBV6-1
TGTGCCGGGGCAGGGGCGATCTCCTACGAGCAGTACTTC
CAGAGAISYEQYF
>-|TRBJ2-5|TRBD2|TRBV9
TGTGCCAGCAGCGTAGATCAGCGGGGGAGCCCGGGAGAGACCCAGTACTTC
CASSVDQRGSPGETQYF
>-|TRBJ2-7|-|TRBV2
TGTGCCAGCAGTGAGGCCGCCCGGGTGGGCTACGAGCAGTACTTC
CASSEAARVGYEQYF
>-|TRBJ2-3|-|TRBV7-8
TGTGCCAGCAGCTTATTATTTGGCACAGATACGCAGTATTTT
CASSLLFGTDTQYF
>-|TRBJ1-5|-|TRBV28
TGTGCCAGCAGTTTAGGTAGTCGACGGGACTATCATCAGCCCCAGCATTTT
CASSLGSRRDYHQPQHF
>-|TRBJ2-2|-|TRBV7-9
TGTGCCAGCAGCTTTCTAGGAGAGAACGCCGGGGAGCTGTTTTTT
CASSFLGENAGELFF
>few|TRBJ1-3|-|TRBV11-3
TGTGCCAGCAGCCAAGCCTCTGGAAACACCATATATTTT
CASSQASGNTIYF
>-|TRBJ1-2|-|TRBV4-3
TGCGCCAGCAGCCAAGTGGCCAGTTTTTATGGCTACACCTTC
CASSQVASFYGYTF
>-|TRBJ2-1|-|TRBV16
TGTGCCAGCAGCCTCCTCGGAGGGGAGCAGTTCTTC
CASSLLGGEQFF
>-|TRBJ2-7|TRBD2|TRBV27
TGTGCCAGCAGTTTCGGGGGGTCCGAGCAGTACTTC
CASSFGGSEQYF
>-|TRBJ2-2|-|TRBV4-1
TGCGCCAGCAGCTTCACTCCCGCCGAGACCGGGGAGCTGTTTTTT
CASSFTPAETGELFF
>-|TRBJ1-4|-|TRBV12-5
TGTGCTAGTGGTTCTTCAGACAGGTCTTTGGGTGAAAAACTGTTTTTT
CASGSSDRSLGEKLFF
>-|TRBJ2-3|TRBD2|TRBV28
TGTGCCAGCAGTTCTGCGGGGGGGCTTAAACAGGATACGCAGTATTTT
CASSSAGGLKQDTQYF
>-|TRBJ2-7|-|TRBV6-1
TGTGCCAGCAGTGAAGCCCTAGGTGTTCTCGGACTCGGCTACGAGCAGTACTTC
CASSEALGVLGLGYEQYF
>-|TRBJ2-5|TRBD2|TRBV7-6
TGTGCCAGCAGTCCCATAGCGGGAGCCTCCTCGGACCAGTACTTC
CASSPIAGASSDQYF
>-|TRBJ2-1|-|TRBV19
TGTGCCAGTAGTATGAGAGTCGTCGCCTACAATGAGCAGTTCTTC
CASSMRVVAYNEQFF
>-|TRBJ1-2|TRBD1|TRBV5-8
TGTGCCAGCAGCTCGACAGGGGGCGGTGGCTACACCTTC
CASSSTGGGGYTF
>-|TRBJ2-2|TRBD1|TRBV5-1
TGCGCCAGCAGCGACACAGGGGGAGGAGGCACCGGGGAGCTGTTTTTT
CASSDTGGGGTGELFF
>-|TRBJ2-7|-|TRBV5-1
TGCGCCAGCAGCTTGGTGGCAGGGGGGATCTACGAGCAGTACTTC
CASSLVAGGIYEQYF
>-|TRBJ2-1|TRBD1|TRBV10-3
TGTGCCATCAGGCCGGACAGGCCTTACAATGAGCAGTTCTTC
CAIRPDRPYNEQFF
>once|TRBJ2-2|TRBD1|TRBV7-2
TGTGCCAGCAGCTTAATAGGGACAGGGGGCGTTTACACCGGGGAGCTGTTTTTT
CASSLIGTGGVYTGELFF
>-|TRBJ1-2|-|TRBV27
TGTGCCAGCAGTGGGAGGAGTGGCTACACCTTC
CASSGRSGYTF
>-|TRBJ2-1|-|TRBV9
TGTGCCAGCAGCGTAAGGGGCGGGGATTCCAATGAGCAGTTCTTC
CASSVRGGDSNEQFF
>-|TRBJ1-5|-|TRBV6-1
TGTGCCAGCAGTGAAAACTCCCCCCATCAGCCCCAGCATTTT
CASSENSPHQPQHF
>-|TRBJ2-1|TRBD1|TRBV5-1
TGCGCCAGCAGCAAATACCAGACAGGGTCGGATAATGAGCAGTTCTTC
CASSKYQTGSDNEQFF
>-|TRBJ2-5|-|TRBV28
TGTGCCAGCAGTTTGGAGGGCATCGTGACCCAGTACTTC
CASSLEGIVTQYF